This passage covers 25 T cell receptor beta chains from one sample sequenced in a study of beta chain features in type 1 diabetes listed by TCRdb under 2018. For these receptors, no antigen is known. The method was the immunoSEQ multiplex PCR assay. The High Capacity cDNA Reverse Transcription Kit was used to reverse transcribe all of the isolated RNA, meaning that expressed TCRB transcripts were what got sequenced. TCRdb's version of the immuneACCESS table is confined to in-frame rearrangements and falls short of the full clone set. An unresolved V gene accounts for under half of the shortfall where checked; the remainder is of unknown origin. A total of about 660,000 clones appear in this sample, more than 12% of them only once. The ten top clones hold around 0.04% of the sample. The research as a whole found: In all four CD4+ subsets, TCRB CDR3 length was moderately but significantly shorter in type 1 diabetes patients.

Sequenced input: naive CD4+ T cells from blood. Per the publication, the cell subset or site label means: true naive CD4+ T cells. These receptors were taken from a man between 18 and 29 years old with type 1 diabetes.

A few counts support this clone. The CDR3 DNA sequence: TGTGCCTGGAGTGTAATAAGGGGGGCAGGGGAGCAGTACTTC. Its protein product is CAWSVIRGAGEQYF. The V gene is TRBV30, the J gene TRBJ2-7; TRBD1 or TRBD2 may be the D gene (6 bases each). V was clipped by 0 bases and J by 7 bases, with 16 bases between them. Germline lookup yields CDR1 GTSNPN and CDR2 SVGIG (reference sequence). The length of the CDR3 is 14 residues.

V gene TRBV2 combines with J gene TRBJ2-7; 7 nucleotides match TRBD1. J lost 3 bases, V lost 7 bases, and 9 bases had no gene match. The CDR3 is 14 residues long. CDR1 and CDR2 from the germline V gene are SNHLY and FYNNEI. In nucleotides, the CDR3 is TGTGCCAGCATCCCGGACAGGACCCACTACGAGCAGTACTTC. Translating gives CASIPDRTHYEQYF. Looking up the rest from reference TRBV2 and TRBJ2-7 gives the full variable domain: EPEVTQTPSHQVTQMGQEVILRCVPISNHLYFYWYRQILGQKVEFLVSFYNNEISEKSEIFDDQFSVERPDGSNFTLKIRSTKLEDSAMYFCASIPDRTHYEQYFGPGTRLTVT.

This clone has a handful of counts. This chain uses TRBV5-1 with TRBJ2-1, with 7 bases lining up with TRBD1. CDR3 length: 15 residues. Germline values: CDR1 SGHRS, CDR2 YFSETQ. Trimming removed 0 bases from V and 6 bases from J; junction bases left unmatched: 6. CDR3 bases: TGCGCCAGCAGCTTGGCCGACAGGGACGGCAATGAGCAGTTCTTC. Its translation: CASSLADRDGNEQFF.

In this sample, this clone turned up a few times. The CDR3 coding sequence is TGCGCCAGCAGCTTGGATAGCGGACGTGGGAGAAACATTCAGTACTTC. This codes for CASSLDSGRGRNIQYF. This chain uses TRBV5-1 with TRBJ2-4; a possible D gene is TRBD2 (6 bases). This CDR3 spans 16 amino acids. From germline, CDR1 is SGHRS and CDR2 YFSETQ. The V end lost 0 bases, the J end lost 6 bases, and 16 bases lay between the germline ends.

This clone appeared a few times. The genes are TRBV4-3 and TRBJ2-1, with a tentative D call TRBD2 (5 bases). V lost 0 bases to trimming and J lost 3 bases, with 12 bases between them. In germline, CDR1 is LGHNA, CDR2 YSLEER. There are 16 residues in the CDR3. CDR3 region: CASSQDGGSVYNEQFF. For the CDR3, the DNA is TGCGCCAGCAGCCAAGATGGTGGTAGCGTCTACAATGAGCAGTTCTTC.

This clone was seen more than once but under ten times. V and J are TRBV13 and TRBJ2-2; TRBD2 agrees at 14 bases. V gave up 5 bases and J gave up 3 bases; unmatched junction bases: 5. Germline V gives CDR1 PRHDT, CDR2 FYEKMQ (reference sequence). The CDR3 contains 17 residues. In nucleotides, the CDR3 is TGTGCCAGCAGCAGACTAGCGGGAGGGCAGTACACCGGGGAGCTGTTTTTT. Its translation: CASSRLAGGQYTGELFF.

The genes are TRBV28 and TRBJ2-1; D is unclear. CDR1 and CDR2 (germline): MDHEN, SYDVKM. The V end was cut by 2 bases, the J end by 11 bases, with 4 bases between. The CDR3 length is 10 residues. The CDR3 DNA follows: TGTGCCAGCAGTTTACGTCAGCAGTTCTTC. This encodes CASSLRQQFF.

The chain uses TRBV27 and TRBJ1-6; weak D call: TRBD1 (6 bases). Trimming took off 2 bases at V and 5 bases at J, with 16 bases between the two ends. CDR3 length: 17 amino acids. Germline-derived CDR1 and CDR2 are MNHEY and SMNVEV (reference sequence). The CDR3 loop reads CASSLKVWRTDNSPLHF. CDR3 in DNA: TGTGCCAGCAGTTTAAAGGTCTGGCGGACAGATAATTCACCCCTCCACTTT.

This clone turned up a few times. The same CDR3 also results from other DNA sequences found in this sample. The V gene is TRBV7-2, the J gene TRBJ1-2; possible D gene TRBD1, 6 bases. CDR3 length: 13 amino acids. The ends were cut back, 3 bases at V and 2 bases at J, with 7 bases in the middle. In germline, CDR1 is SGHTA, CDR2 FQGNSA. In DNA, the CDR3 is TGTGCCAGCAGCTTTGACAGGAACTATGGCTACACCTTC. Protein product: CASSFDRNYGYTF.

The CDR3 DNA reads TGTGCCAGCAGATTGGACAGCAATCAGCCCCAGCATTTT. Its protein is CASRLDSNQPQHF. V usage is TRBV6-6 and J usage is TRBJ1-5; D gene unclear. Trimming shortened V by 6 bases and J by 1 base, and 7 bases separated the two germline ends. Germline V gene data show CDR1 as MNHNY and CDR2 as SVGAGI (reference sequence). This CDR3 spans 13 amino acids.

The chain joins TRBV5-4 to TRBJ2-5; D remains unclear. With 3 bases removed from V and 2 bases from J, the gap between germline ends came to 5 bases. Looked up from germline, CDR1 is SGHNT and CDR2 is YYREEE (reference sequence). CDR3 length: 12 amino acids. Here the CDR3 DNA reads TGTGCCAGCAGCTGGCCTCAAGAGACCCAGTACTTC. This gives the protein CASSWPQETQYF.

Comment on this clone: Other DNA sequences in the sample encode the same CDR3. The rearrangement joins TRBV30 to TRBJ1-3; D gene unclear. The CDR3 is 12 amino acids. Trimming removed 2 bases from V and 0 bases from J, with 2 bases in between. In germline, CDR1 is GTSNPN, CDR2 SVGIG (reference sequence). The CDR3 spells CAWSSSGNTIYF. CDR3 bases: TGTGCCTGGAGTTCCTCTGGAAACACCATATATTTT.

This chain joins TRBV7-2 and TRBJ1-2; 9 bases agree with TRBD1. V lost 5 bases to trimming and J lost 8 bases; unmatched junction nucleotides: 12. CDR1 is SGHTA and CDR2 is FQGNSA in the germline V gene. The CDR3 length is 15 residues. CDR3 coding DNA: TGTGCCAGCAGCCGTTCACAGGGGGCAGGGAGAGGCTACACCTTC. As protein: CASSRSQGAGRGYTF.

This clone was counted between two and nine times. J is TRBJ1-2 and V is TRBV28; D uncertain. Trimming removed 3 bases from V and 4 bases from J, with 15 bases in between. Germline V gives CDR1 MDHEN, CDR2 SYDVKM. This CDR3 comprises 15 residues. The CDR3 loop is CASSFGQPVRYGYTF. CDR3 coding DNA: TGTGCCAGCAGTTTCGGGCAGCCTGTGCGCTATGGCTACACCTTC.

CDR3 nucleotide sequence: TGTGCCAGCAGCGAGGGGGCAGAAGCTTCCTACAATGAGCAGTTCTTC. Translating it yields CASSEGAEASYNEQFF. V is TRBV9 and J is TRBJ2-1; 7 bases are a match to TRBD1. The CDR3 is 16 residues long. Germline V lookup: CDR1 SGDLS, CDR2 YYNGEE. J was trimmed by 1 base and V by 3 bases; bases with no gene match: 7.

In its sample, this clone was seen a few times. This chain connects TRBV25-1 to TRBJ1-1, with D uncertain. The CDR3 has 14 residues. Trimming took 1 base from V and 1 from J, leaving 7 bases between them. Germline-derived CDR1 and CDR2 are MGHDK and SYGVNS. The CDR3 coding sequence is TGTGCCAGCAGTGAATTCGCGAAGAACACTGAAGCTTTCTTT. Its protein product is CASSEFAKNTEAFF.

The rearrangement uses TRBV7-7 and TRBJ2-2; either TRBD1 or TRBD2 may supply D (7 bases each). From germline, CDR1 is SSHAT and CDR2 FNYEAQ (reference sequence). The CDR3 sequence is 15 residues long. DNA for the CDR3: TGTGCTACCCCTCAGGGGGGGGAGAACACCGGGGAGCTGTTTTTT. Protein product: CATPQGGENTGELFF.

This clone was observed a handful of times. V is TRBV4-1 and J is TRBJ2-1; tentatively, D is TRBD2 (5 bases). V lost 5 bases, J lost 5 bases, and 10 bases lay in between. The CDR3 totals 13 residues. Germline values: CDR1 MGHRA, CDR2 YSYEKL. DNA of the CDR3: TGCGCCAGCAGCTACCGGGATAACAATGAGCAGTTCTTC. This codes for CASSYRDNNEQFF.

This rearrangement joins TRBV29-1 to TRBJ1-1; possible D gene TRBD1, 5 bases. V was pared by 3 bases and J by 3 bases, with 11 bases between. The germline V gene encodes CDR1 SQVTM and CDR2 ANQGSEA. This CDR3 region has 13 residues. CDR3 DNA sequence: TGCAGCGTTGAGGCGGGGGGGGACACTGAAGCTTTCTTT. Protein sequence: CSVEAGGDTEAFF.

In its sample, this clone was seen a few times. This chain joins TRBV7-2 and TRBJ2-1; 9 nucleotides match TRBD2. Germline trimming cut 6 bases from V and 3 bases from J; bases unmatched to any gene: 6. The germline V gene encodes CDR1 SGHTA and CDR2 FQGNSA. CDR3 length: 15 residues. Written as DNA, the CDR3 is TGTGCCAGCAGACCTAGCGGGAATGGCTACAATGAGCAGTTCTTC. Protein: CASRPSGNGYNEQFF.

The genes are TRBV9 and TRBJ2-1; D unresolved. The CDR3 has 11 amino acids. Between the trimmed V and J ends, which lost 7 bases and 10 bases, there was a span of 12 bases. CDR1 is SGDLS and CDR2 is YYNGEE in the germline V gene. This chain's CDR3 is CASSSTGEQFF. CDR3 sequence (DNA): TGTGCCAGCTCGAGTACCGGGGAGCAGTTCTTC.

This clone was detected a few times. Within the sample, other DNA sequences also encode this same CDR3. The V gene is TRBV30, the J gene TRBJ2-7; no definite D call. Germline V gives CDR1 GTSNPN, CDR2 SVGIG (reference sequence). The CDR3 has 12 residues. V lost 0 bases to trimming and J lost 3 bases, with 6 bases between them. The CDR3 bases are TGTGCCTGGAGTGTTGGCAGCTACGAGCAGTACTTC. Translation gives CAWSVGSYEQYF. Based on the CDR3 plus reference TRBV30 and TRBJ2-7, the full variable domain is SQTIHQWPATLVQPVGSPLSLECTVEGTSNPNLYWYRQAAGRGLQLLFYSVGIGQISSEVPQNLSASRPQDRQFILSSKKLLLSDSGFYLCAWSVGSYEQYFGPGTRLTVT.

The genes are TRBV6-5 and TRBJ2-5; 7 bases are shared with TRBD1. CDR1 and CDR2 from the germline V gene are MNHEY and SVGAGI. Unmatched junction bases numbered 9, after V lost 6 bases and J lost 2 bases. CDR3 length: 15 amino acids. CDR3 nucleotide sequence: TGTGCCAGCAGACGGACAGGTACCTTACAAGAGACCCAGTACTTC. It specifies CASRRTGTLQETQYF.

This clone was detected a few times. This rearrangement joins TRBV7-2 to TRBJ2-5; 9 positions match TRBD1. The CDR3 has 15 amino acids. The ends lost 4 bases at V and 4 bases at J; junction bases unmatched: 7. CDR1 is SGHTA and CDR2 is FQGNSA in the germline V gene. The CDR3 sequence is CASSSRTGEGETQYF. In DNA, the CDR3 is TGTGCCAGCAGCTCCAGGACAGGGGAGGGAGAGACCCAGTACTTC.

The J gene is TRBJ1-2, the V gene TRBV2, with D maybe TRBD1 (6 bases). Trimming cost V 7 bases and J 5 bases, with 8 bases left between them. The germline V gene has CDR1 SNHLY and CDR2 FYNNEI. The CDR3 sequence is 11 residues long. The CDR3 reads CASNRGYGYTF. Written as DNA, the CDR3 is TGTGCCAGCAATAGGGGGTATGGCTACACCTTC.